This T cell receptor (beta chain) stems from a study of OX40 agonist ivuxolimab in advanced cancers. Study in general: Aged roughly 23 to 80 with a mean of 60 years, they were roughly 83% male. Three individuals attained partial responses, comprising one hepatocellular carcinoma case and two cutaneous melanoma cases.

As to this clone: No antigen is known for it.

The method was immunoSEQ multiplex PCR; TCRdb's version includes in-frame clones alone and lacks a portion of them. The repertoire holds 90,000 to 120,000 clones, with approximately 90% as singletons. Findings of the study overall: With doses of 0.1 to 3.0 mg/kg, CD4+ and CD8+ blood T cells had undergone clonal expansion by week 6. Fewer expanded clones were found on average in CD4+ than in CD8+ T cells.

The CDR3 extends over 17 amino acids. CDR1 and CDR2 from the germline V gene are MNHEY and SMNVEV (reference sequence). The V end lost 6 bases, the J end lost 4 bases, and 25 bases lay between the germline ends. V usage is TRBV27 and J usage is TRBJ2-7; D may match TRBD1 or TRBD2 (5 bases each). This sequence was found in an adult with an advanced solid tumor such as melanoma, head and neck, liver or kidney cancer. Source: CD4+ or CD8+ T cells sorted from blood, taken in a trial of the OX40 agonist ivuxolimab. The CDR3 spells CASSFTQTDTTGYEQYF. For the CDR3, the DNA is TGTGCCAGCAGCTTTACTCAGACAGATACCACGGGATACGAGCAGTACTTC.